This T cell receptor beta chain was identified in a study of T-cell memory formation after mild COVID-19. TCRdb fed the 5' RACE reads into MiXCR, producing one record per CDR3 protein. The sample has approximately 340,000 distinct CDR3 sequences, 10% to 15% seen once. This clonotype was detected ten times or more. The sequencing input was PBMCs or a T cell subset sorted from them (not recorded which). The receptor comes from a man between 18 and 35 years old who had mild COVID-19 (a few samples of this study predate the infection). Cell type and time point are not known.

This CDR3 reads CASRGALRNTEAFF. The CDR3 DNA reads as TGCGCCAGCAGGGGGGCGTTGAGAAACACTGAAGCTTTCTTT. J is TRBJ1-1 and V is TRBV4-1, with D possibly matching TRBD1 (6 bases). CDR1 and CDR2 (germline): MGHRA, YSYEKL. V was trimmed by 6 bases and J by 2 bases, leaving 13 bases between them. This CDR3 has 14 amino acids.